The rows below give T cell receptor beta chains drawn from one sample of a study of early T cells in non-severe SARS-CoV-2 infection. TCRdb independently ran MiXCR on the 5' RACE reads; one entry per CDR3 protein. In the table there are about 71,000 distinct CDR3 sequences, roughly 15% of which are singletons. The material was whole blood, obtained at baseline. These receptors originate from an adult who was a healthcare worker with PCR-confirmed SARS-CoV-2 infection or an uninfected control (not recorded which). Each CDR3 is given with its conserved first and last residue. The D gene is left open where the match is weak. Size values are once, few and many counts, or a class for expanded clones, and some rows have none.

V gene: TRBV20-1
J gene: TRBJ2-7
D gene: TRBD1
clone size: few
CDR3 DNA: TGCAGTGCTACACAGGGGGCGTACGAGCAGTACTTC
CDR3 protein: CSATQGAYEQYF

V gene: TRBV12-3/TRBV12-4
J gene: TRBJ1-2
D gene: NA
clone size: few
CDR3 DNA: TGTGCCAGCAGCCGCATAGCTAACTATGGCTACACCTTC
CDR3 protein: CASSRIANYGYTF

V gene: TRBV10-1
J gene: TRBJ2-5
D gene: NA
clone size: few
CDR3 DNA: TGCGCCAGCAGGGGTGGTCCCGGGGAGACCCAGTACTTC
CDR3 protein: CASRGGPGETQYF

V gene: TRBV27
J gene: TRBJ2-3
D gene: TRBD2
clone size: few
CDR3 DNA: TGTGCCAGCAGTCCAGAAAGCGGGAGCCTCACAGATACGCAGTATTTT
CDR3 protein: CASSPESGSLTDTQYF

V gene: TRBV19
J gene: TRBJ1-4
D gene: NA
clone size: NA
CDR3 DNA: TGTGCCAGTAGTATCCCCAGAGGCCAACTGAGGGAAAAACTGTTTTTT
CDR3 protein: CASSIPRGQLREKLFF

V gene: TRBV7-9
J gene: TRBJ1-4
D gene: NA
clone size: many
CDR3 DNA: TGTGCCAGCAGCTTAGGGGCAGCCGCAACTAATGAAAAACTGTTTTTT
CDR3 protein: CASSLGAAATNEKLFF

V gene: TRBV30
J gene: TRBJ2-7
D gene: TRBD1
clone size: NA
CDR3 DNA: TGTGCCTGGAGGGCAGGGGGCCTTGGAGAGCAGTACTTC
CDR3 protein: CAWRAGGLGEQYF

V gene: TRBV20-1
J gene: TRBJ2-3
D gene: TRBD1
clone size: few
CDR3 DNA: TGCAGTGCTACAGACAGGGGGCATCGAGTAGATACGCAGTATTTT
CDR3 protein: CSATDRGHRVDTQYF

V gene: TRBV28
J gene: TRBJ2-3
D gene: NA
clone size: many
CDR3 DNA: TGTGCCAGCATCCACAGGGACACAGATACGCAGTATTTT
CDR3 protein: CASIHRDTDTQYF

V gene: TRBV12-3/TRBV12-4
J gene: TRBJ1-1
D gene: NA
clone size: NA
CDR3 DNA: TGTGCCAGCAGTCGACAAACAGCTAGTAAGAACACTGAAGCTTTCTTT
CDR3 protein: CASSRQTASKNTEAFF

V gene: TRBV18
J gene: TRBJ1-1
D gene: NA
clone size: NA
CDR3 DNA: TGTGCCAGCTCGCCGGCCACACAGTACACTGAAGCTTTCTTT
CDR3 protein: CASSPATQYTEAFF

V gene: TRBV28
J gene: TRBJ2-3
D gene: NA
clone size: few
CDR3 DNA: TGTGCCAGCATGGAGGGGGTAGCGCGATCCCCCAGGGGCACAGATACGCAGTATTTT
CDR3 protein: CASMEGVARSPRGTDTQYF

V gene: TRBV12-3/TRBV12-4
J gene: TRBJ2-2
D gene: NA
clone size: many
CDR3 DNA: TGTGCCAGCAATCCCCTTGCCAGGGGCACCGGGGAGCTGTTTTTT
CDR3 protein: CASNPLARGTGELFF

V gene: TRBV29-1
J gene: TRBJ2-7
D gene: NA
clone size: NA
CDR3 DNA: TGCAGCGTTGACAAGGGGGGCGAGCAGTACTTC
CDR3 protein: CSVDKGGEQYF

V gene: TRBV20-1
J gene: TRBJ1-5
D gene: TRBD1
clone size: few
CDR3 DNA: TGCAGTGCTGGAACAGGGGCACCCGGACAGCCCCAGCATTTT
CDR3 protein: CSAGTGAPGQPQHF

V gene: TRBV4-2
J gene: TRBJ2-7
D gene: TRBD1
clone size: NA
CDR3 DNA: TGTGCCAGCAGCCAGCAAGGACAGGGAACCGACGAGCAGTACTTC
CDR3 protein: CASSQQGQGTDEQYF

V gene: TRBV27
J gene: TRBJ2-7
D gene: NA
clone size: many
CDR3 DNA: TGTGCCAGCAGTCCCCAGACCGACCGTACCTACGAGCAGTACTTC
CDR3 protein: CASSPQTDRTYEQYF

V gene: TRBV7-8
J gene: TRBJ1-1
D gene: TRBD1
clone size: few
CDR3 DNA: TGTGCCAGCAGCTTGGAGGGGGCACGGCACACTGAAGCTTTCTTT
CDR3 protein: CASSLEGARHTEAFF

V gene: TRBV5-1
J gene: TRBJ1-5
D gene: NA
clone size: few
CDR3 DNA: TGCGCCAGCAGCACCGACAGGCGCTACCCCAATCAGCCCCAGCATTTT
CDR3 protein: CASSTDRRYPNQPQHF

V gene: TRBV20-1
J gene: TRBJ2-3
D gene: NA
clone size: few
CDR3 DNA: TGCAGTGCTAGCCCAGCGGAGAGGGTCACAGATACGCAGTATTTT
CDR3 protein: CSASPAERVTDTQYF

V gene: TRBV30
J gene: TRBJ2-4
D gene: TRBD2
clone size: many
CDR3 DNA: TGTGCCTGGAGTTCCCCGGCGGGAGCGGGAAACATTCAGTACTTC
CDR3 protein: CAWSSPAGAGNIQYF

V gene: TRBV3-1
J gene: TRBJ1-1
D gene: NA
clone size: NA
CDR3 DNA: TGTGCCAGCAGCCAAGAGTCCTATCTGCGAAAGAACACTGAAGCTTTCTTT
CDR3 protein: CASSQESYLRKNTEAFF